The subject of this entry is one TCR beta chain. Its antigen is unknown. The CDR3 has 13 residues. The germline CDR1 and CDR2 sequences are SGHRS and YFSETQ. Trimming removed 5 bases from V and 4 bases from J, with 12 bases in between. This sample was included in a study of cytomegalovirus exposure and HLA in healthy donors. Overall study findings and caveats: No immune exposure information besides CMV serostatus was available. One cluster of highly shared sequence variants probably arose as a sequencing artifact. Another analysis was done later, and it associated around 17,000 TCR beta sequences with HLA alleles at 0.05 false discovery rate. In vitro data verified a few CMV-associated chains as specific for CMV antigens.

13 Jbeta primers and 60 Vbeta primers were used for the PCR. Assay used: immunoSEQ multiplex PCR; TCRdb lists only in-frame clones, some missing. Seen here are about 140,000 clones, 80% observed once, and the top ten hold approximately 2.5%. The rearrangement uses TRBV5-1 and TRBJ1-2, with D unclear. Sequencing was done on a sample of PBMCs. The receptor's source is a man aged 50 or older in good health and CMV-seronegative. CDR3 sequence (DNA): TGCGCCAGCAGTTATCCAGAAAGCTATGGCTACACCTTC. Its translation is CASSYPESYGYTF.